The next 21 T cell receptor beta chains were all read from a single sample in a study of T cell responses to AZD1222 COVID-19 vaccine. Sequencing used immunoSEQ multiplex PCR; TCRdb keeps in-frame clones, though not all of them. Here the sample spans more than 100,000 clones, about 90% being singletons. This material consisted of peripheral blood, taken on day 0 of AZD1222 vaccination. The receptors derive from an adult in good health.

CDR3 loop: CASSQARLGASGNTIYF. In DNA form, the CDR3 reads TGCGCCAGCAGCCAAGCCCGGCTGGGGGCGAGTGGAAACACCATATATTTT. The chain combines TRBV4-3 with TRBJ1-3; D perhaps matches TRBD1 (6 bases). This CDR3 has 17 residues. The germline CDR1 and CDR2 sequences are LGHNA and YSLEER. The V and J ends lost 1 base and 3 bases respectively, with 16 bases between them.

This rearrangement joins TRBV2 to TRBJ1-3; D gene ambiguous. Germline loops: CDR1 SNHLY, CDR2 FYNNEI. This CDR3 comprises 16 residues. The V end lost 6 bases, the J end lost 0 bases, and 15 bases lay between the germline ends. Here the CDR3 DNA reads TGTGCCAGCAGGGGGTTGGACGGGTTCTCTGGAAACACCATATATTTT. This encodes CASRGLDGFSGNTIYF.

The chain joins TRBV2 to TRBJ1-3, with TRBD1 identical over 7 bases. CDR1 is SNHLY and CDR2 is FYNNEI in the germline V gene. Unmatched junction bases numbered 7, after V lost 6 bases and J lost 2 bases. The length of the CDR3 is 15 residues. As DNA, the CDR3 is TGTGCCAGCAGCAGACAGGGAAAAACTGGAAACACCATATATTTT. It codes for CASSRQGKTGNTIYF.

The CDR3 loop is CASSRLGQNTGELFF. The DNA of the CDR3 is TGTGCCAGCAGCAGACTGGGACAGAACACCGGGGAGCTGTTTTTT. The rearrangement uses TRBV6-5 and TRBJ2-2; TRBD1 is a possible D gene (6 bases). The CDR3 extends over 15 amino acids. Trimming took 6 bases from V and 1 from J, leaving 12 bases between them. Germline V gene sequence: CDR1 MNHEY, CDR2 SVGAGI.

The chain links TRBV7-8 to TRBJ2-3; TRBD1 or TRBD2 may be the D gene (6 bases each). Germline V gene sequence: CDR1 SGHVS, CDR2 FQNEAQ. The CDR3 has 12 amino acids. Trimming pared 5 bases from V and 6 bases from J, leaving 9 bases between. The CDR3 loop reads CASSPGGDTQYF. The CDR3 DNA is TGTGCCAGCAGCCCCGGGGGCGATACGCAGTATTTT.

The chain couples TRBV6-6 to TRBJ2-1; D unclear. With 7 bases removed from V and 5 bases from J, the gap between germline ends came to 18 bases. CDR3 length: 15 amino acids. CDR1 and CDR2 (germline): MNHNY, SVGAGI (reference sequence). In DNA, the CDR3 is TGTGCCAGCAATGAGATCGCCGGGCCTAACAATGAGCAGTTCTTC. Translating it yields CASNEIAGPNNEQFF.

The V call is TRBV4-1, the J call TRBJ2-2; D is undetermined. The germline V and J ends were trimmed by 1 base and 1 base, with 7 bases remaining between them. Germline assignment: CDR1 MGHRA and CDR2 YSYEKL. This CDR3 is 15 amino acids long. In DNA, the CDR3 is TGCGCCAGCAGCCAAGGGGTAGAGAACACCGGGGAGCTGTTTTTT. Its translation: CASSQGVENTGELFF.

The chain recombines TRBV12-3 or TRBV12-4 with TRBJ1-2; D is uncertain. V dropped 8 bases and J dropped 2 bases, with 6 bases sitting between them. This CDR3 is built from 11 residues. The CDR3 DNA reads as TGTGCCAGCGGTCAGAACTATGGCTACACCTTC. Translating it yields CASGQNYGYTF.

This clone was picked up one time. The rearrangement joins TRBV30 to TRBJ1-1; weak D call: TRBD1 (5 bases). This CDR3 region has 12 residues. Germline values: CDR1 GTSNPN, CDR2 SVGIG (reference sequence). V lost 5 bases and J lost 4, with 11 bases in between. CDR3 nucleotides: TGTGCCTGGGCCAGGGATAGCACTGAAGCTTTCTTT. It codes for CAWARDSTEAFF.

This sequence joins TRBV2 and TRBJ2-2, with 13 bases matching TRBD2. CDR3 length: 15 residues. Trimming cost V 6 bases and J 6 bases; bases outside gene matches: 4. Per germline, CDR1 SNHLY and CDR2 FYNNEI. The CDR3 spells CASSEGLAGPGELFF. In nucleotides, the CDR3 is TGTGCCAGCAGCGAGGGACTAGCGGGACCCGGGGAGCTGTTTTTT.

This clone has only a few counts. The chain recombines TRBV11-2 with TRBJ2-7, with D possibly called TRBD1 or TRBD2 (6 bases each). From germline, CDR1 is SGHAT and CDR2 FQNNGV. Trimming shortened V by 6 bases and J by 5 bases, and 23 bases separated the two germline ends. The CDR3 loop spans 16 amino acids. As DNA, the CDR3 is TGTGCCAGCAGTCGAAGATCCGGGGGCCTCTTGGACGAGCAGTACTTC. Amino acid sequence: CASSRRSGGLLDEQYF.

V is TRBV18 and J is TRBJ2-1, with D possibly called TRBD1 or TRBD2 (5 bases each). Germline CDR1 reads KGHSH; CDR2 reads LQKENI. The CDR3 loop spans 19 amino acids. Trimming removed 0 bases from V and 0 bases from J, with 18 bases in between. This chain's CDR3 is CASSPPALPGRSSYNEQFF. The CDR3, as DNA: TGTGCCAGCTCACCACCGGCGCTTCCGGGACGGAGCTCCTACAATGAGCAGTTCTTC.

DNA of the CDR3: TGTGCCAGCAGCTTAGAGCCTCTCTACGAGCAGTACTTC. Residues: CASSLEPLYEQYF. The chain joins TRBV11-3 to TRBJ2-7; D gene uncertain. This CDR3 contains 13 residues. Per the germline V gene, CDR1 is SGHNT and CDR2 is YENEEA. Trimming shortened V by 0 bases and J by 3 bases, and 6 bases separated the two germline ends.

The genes are TRBV27 and TRBJ2-5; TRBD1 aligns across 7 bases. The V gene end was trimmed by 4 bases and the J gene end by 2 bases; junction bases not matched to a gene: 10. The CDR3 has 16 amino acids. Germline loops: CDR1 MNHEY, CDR2 SMNVEV (reference sequence). CDR3: CASSSAGQATQETQYF. CDR3 coding DNA: TGTGCCAGCAGTTCAGCTGGACAGGCCACTCAAGAGACCCAGTACTTC.

CDR3 sequence: CSVEAETGELFF. CDR3 sequence (DNA): TGCAGCGTTGAAGCGGAGACCGGGGAGCTGTTTTTT. V usage is TRBV29-1 and J usage is TRBJ2-2, with unresolved D. Deletions cut 1 base from V and 5 bases from J, with 5 bases between. Germline loops: CDR1 SQVTM, CDR2 ANQGSEA. The CDR3 sequence is 12 residues long.

This sequence joins TRBV2 and TRBJ2-7; 8 bases are shared with TRBD2. The V gene's germline CDR1 is SNHLY and CDR2 FYNNEI. The CDR3 extends over 15 amino acids. The V and J ends lost 4 bases and 6 bases, in that order; junction bases with no gene match: 11. The DNA for the CDR3 is TGTGCCAGCAGTGTCCAGGGGCTAGCGGGCACCGAGCAGTACTTC. Translating it yields CASSVQGLAGTEQYF.

J is TRBJ1-5 and V is TRBV9; 8 bases are a match to TRBD1. This CDR3 contains 15 residues. Losses at the gene ends were 2 bases for V and 5 bases for J; bases not matched to a gene: 6. Germline CDR1 reads SGDLS; CDR2 reads YYNGEE. CDR3 coding DNA: TGTGCCAGCAGCGTCTCAGGACAGGGTGATCAGCCCCAGCATTTT. As protein: CASSVSGQGDQPQHF.

This chain connects TRBV18 to TRBJ2-5, with D tentatively TRBD1 or TRBD2 (5 bases each). This CDR3 has 14 residues. The ends were cut back, 6 bases at V and 4 bases at J, with 15 bases in the middle. In germline, CDR1 is KGHSH, CDR2 LQKENI. The CDR3 nucleotides read TGTGCCAGCTCCCCTGCATGGGGACGAGAGACCCAGTACTTC. Residues: CASSPAWGRETQYF.

The chain uses TRBV6-5 and TRBJ2-7; 8 bases are shared with TRBD1. The CDR3 is made up of 15 amino acids. V shed 6 bases and J 5 bases; nucleotides not matched to a gene: 12. The germline V gene has CDR1 MNHEY and CDR2 SVGAGI. CDR3: CASRVGGTGIDEQYF. The DNA for the CDR3 is TGTGCCAGCAGGGTCGGCGGGACAGGAATAGACGAGCAGTACTTC.

The CDR3 here is CASSPLTSGRSGANVLTF. DNA of the CDR3: TGTGCCAGCAGCCCGCTGACTAGCGGGAGATCTGGGGCCAACGTCCTGACTTTC. The chain combines TRBV5-4 with TRBJ2-6; 12 bases agree with TRBD2. The V gene end was trimmed by 4 bases and the J gene end by 1 base; junction bases not matched to a gene: 6. This CDR3 contains 18 residues. Germline-derived CDR1 and CDR2 are SGHNT and YYREEE (reference sequence).

The V gene is TRBV28, the J gene TRBJ1-2; TRBD1 matches 9 bases. The V segment lost 4 bases and the J segment 4 bases; nucleotides outside the gene matches: 4. The CDR3 consists of 14 residues. Germline V gene data show CDR1 as MDHEN and CDR2 as SYDVKM. CDR3 coding DNA: TGTGCCAGCAGTTACGGGACAGGGCTCTATGGCTACACCTTC. Translating it yields CASSYGTGLYGYTF.